A single sample gave rise to the 30 T cell receptor beta chains below, sequenced in a study of breast tumors, draining lymph nodes, adjacent tissues. MiXCR, run by TCRdb on the multiplex PCR reads, gives a single entry per CDR3 protein. The profile covers about 130,000 distinct CDR3 sequences, with around 21% appearing a single time and about 2.2% taken by the ten largest. Breast cancer patients provided tissue from their axillary draining lymph nodes. The material sequenced was axillary lymph node tissue. The receptor set was obtained from a female donor with breast cancer. Some clones in this sample may be carry-over from other donors' samples.

This clonotype was counted at least ten times. The V call is TRBV20-1, the J call TRBJ2-5; 8 nucleotides line up with TRBD2. Trimming at V came to 6 bases and at J to 0 bases, leaving 12 bases not matched to a gene. Germline V gene data show CDR1 as DFQATT and CDR2 as SNEGSKA (reference sequence). CDR3 size: 16 residues. The CDR3 sequence: CSARKLLAAYQETQYF. The CDR3, as DNA: TGCAGTGCCAGAAAATTACTAGCGGCCTACCAAGAGACCCAGTACTTC.

As regards this clonotype: This sequence may be a read error, since a much larger clone differs from it by one base. The conserved closing phenylalanine or tryptophan is absent in this CDR3, likely reflecting a read error. The V and J genes are TRBV7-9 and TRBJ2-1; D unclear. From germline, CDR1 is SEHNR and CDR2 FQNEAQ (reference sequence). The CDR3 consists of 11 residues. V shed 4 bases and J shed 9 bases, with 7 bases lying between them. In DNA, the CDR3 is TGTGCCAGCAGCTCTTATAGTGAGCAGTTCCTC. Protein sequence: CASSSYSEQFL.

Only a few counts were recorded for this clonotype. V and J are TRBV3-1 and TRBJ2-2, with D perhaps TRBD2 (5 bases). The V end lost 7 bases, the J end lost 6 bases, and 12 bases lay between the germline ends. The CDR3 spans 13 residues. The germline gives CDR1 LGHDT, CDR2 YNNKEL (reference sequence). The CDR3 nucleotides are TGTGCCAGCAAACTAGAAGTCGCCGGGGAGCTGTTTTTT. It encodes CASKLEVAGELFF. Complete variable domain (other parts from reference TRBV3-1 and TRBJ2-2): DTAVSQTPKYLVTQMGNDKSIKCEQNLGHDTMYWYKQDSKKFLKIMFSYNNKELIINETVPNRFSPKSPDKAHLNLHINSLELGDSAVYFCASKLEVAGELFFGEGSRLTVL.

This clonotype has at least ten counts. This chain links TRBV27 with TRBJ1-4; 7 positions match TRBD1. Germline lookup yields CDR1 MNHEY and CDR2 SMNVEV (reference sequence). This CDR3 has 14 residues. Trimming cost V 6 bases and J 5 bases; bases outside gene matches: 6. CDR3 nucleotides: TGTGCCAGCAGACGACAGGGTCAAAATGAAAAACTGTTTTTT. Protein product: CASRRQGQNEKLFF.

This clonotype was seen many times. This chain connects TRBV28 to TRBJ2-7; 7 bases line up with TRBD2. The CDR3 has 13 residues. Germline CDR1 reads MDHEN; CDR2 reads SYDVKM. Losses at the gene ends were 7 bases for V and 6 bases for J; bases not matched to a gene: 9. This CDR3 reads CASTLGGRGEQYF. The CDR3 DNA follows: TGTGCCAGCACCCTGGGAGGGAGGGGCGAGCAGTACTTC.

This clonotype appeared a few times. The J gene is TRBJ2-1, the V gene TRBV30, with D possibly TRBD2 on 7 matching bases. Germline V gene lookup returns CDR1 GTSNPN and CDR2 SVGIG (reference sequence). CDR3 length: 17 residues. The V end lost 3 bases, the J end lost 1 base, and 19 bases lay between the germline ends. In nucleotides, the CDR3 is TGTGCCTGGAGAGTGGCGGGGGCTAGCGGTTCCTACAATGAGCAGTTCTTC. It specifies CAWRVAGASGSYNEQFF. Using reference TRBV30 and TRBJ2-1 for the parts outside the CDR3, the full variable domain is SQTIHQWPATLVQPVGSPLSLECTVEGTSNPNLYWYRQAAGRGLQLLFYSVGIGQISSEVPQNLSASRPQDRQFILSSKKLLLSDSGFYLCAWRVAGASGSYNEQFFGPGTRLTVL.

This clonotype was seen at least ten times. The chain combines TRBV6-5 with TRBJ2-7; perhaps TRBD1 as D (6 bases). Germline V gene lookup returns CDR1 MNHEY and CDR2 SVGAGI. Trimming pared 0 bases from V and 4 bases from J, leaving 10 bases between. This CDR3 has 14 residues. CDR3 sequence reads: CASSYSIRGYEQYF. The CDR3 bases are TGTGCCAGCAGTTACTCGATCAGGGGTTACGAGCAGTACTTC.

The sample holds a few counts of this clonotype. V is TRBV27 and J is TRBJ1-5; D perhaps matches TRBD1 (6 bases). Between the trimmed V and J ends, which lost 1 base and 5 bases, there was a span of 12 bases. The length of the CDR3 is 15 residues. Per germline, CDR1 MNHEY and CDR2 SMNVEV (reference sequence). CDR3 sequence reads: CASSLFGQPHQPQHF. The CDR3 nucleotides read TGTGCCAGCAGTTTATTCGGACAGCCCCATCAGCCCCAGCATTTT.

This clonotype occurred many times. This chain uses TRBV4-1 with TRBJ2-7; D remains unclear. V lost 1 base and J lost 0, with 7 bases in between. Germline CDR1 reads MGHRA; CDR2 reads YSYEKL. The CDR3 contains 14 residues. For the CDR3, the DNA is TGCGCCAGCAGCCAAGTAAGCAGCTCCTACGAGCAGTACTTC. It encodes CASSQVSSSYEQYF.

This clonotype appeared a single time. This could be a read error, since a much larger clone is one nucleotide away. The V gene is TRBV6-1, the J gene TRBJ2-3; 12 bases agree with TRBD2. After removal of 8 bases from V and 5 bases from J, the junction contained 5 bases not matched to a gene. This CDR3 has 14 residues. Per the germline V gene, CDR1 is MNHNS and CDR2 is SASEGT. The CDR3 nucleotides read TGTGCCAGCCTGCTAGCGGGGGGGGTAGATACGCAGTATTTT. It codes for CASLLAGGVDTQYF.

This clonotype has at least ten counts. The chain joins TRBV6-1 to TRBJ2-5, with TRBD1 as a possible D gene (6 bases). This CDR3 is 13 amino acids long. CDR1 MNHNS and CDR2 SASEGT come from the germline V gene. V was shortened by 5 bases and J by 5 bases, with 12 bases between the two germline ends. This CDR3 is CASSLRQAETQYF. CDR3 DNA sequence: TGTGCCAGCAGTTTAAGACAGGCGGAGACCCAGTACTTC.

In the case of this clonotype: A much larger clone lies a single base off, so this may be a read error. The gene calls are TRBV9 and TRBJ1-4; D unclear. CDR1 SGDLS and CDR2 YYNGEE come from the germline V gene. The CDR3 runs 15 residues. CDR3 nucleotide sequence: TGTGCCAACAGCATAGGCCTCGCAACTAATGAAAAACTGTTTTTT. It encodes CANSIGLATNEKLFF.

This clonotype was recorded once. A much larger clone sits a single nucleotide away, making a read error possible. Here the CDR3 omits its conserved ending phenylalanine or tryptophan, so a read error is the likely source. The V call is TRBV6-1, the J call TRBJ1-2; a possible D gene is TRBD1 (6 bases). Trimming removed 6 bases from V and 0 bases from J, with 11 bases in between. Germline CDR1 MNHNS, CDR2 SASEGT. The CDR3 is 14 residues long. The CDR3 spells CASSQGFSNYGYTS. CDR3 DNA sequence: TGTGCCAGCAGCCAGGGGTTCTCTAACTATGGCTACACCTCC.

This clonotype was seen repeatedly, ten times or more. This chain uses TRBV9 with TRBJ2-7; D is ambiguous. Trimming removed 0 bases from V and 0 bases from J, with 10 bases in between. Germline CDR1 is SGDLS and CDR2 is YYNGEE. The CDR3 has 15 residues. The CDR3 spells CASSVAGGSSYEQYF. Here the CDR3 DNA reads TGTGCCAGCAGCGTAGCGGGCGGTAGCTCCTACGAGCAGTACTTC.

This clonotype was picked up many times. The rearrangement joins TRBV19 to TRBJ2-3, with unresolved D. With 10 bases removed from V and 1 base from J, the gap between germline ends came to 6 bases. This CDR3 is 11 amino acids long. The V gene's germline CDR1 is LNHDA and CDR2 SQIVND (reference sequence). As DNA, the CDR3 is TGTGCCACGGGCGGCACAGATACGCAGTATTTT. It yields the protein CATGGTDTQYF.

As for this clonotype: This may be a read error: a much more frequent sequence differs by one nucleotide. The chain couples TRBV6-1 to TRBJ2-2; no firm D call. This CDR3 is 14 amino acids long. CDR1 and CDR2 from the germline V gene are MNHNS and SASEGT. V dropped 0 bases and J dropped 9 bases, with 11 bases sitting between them. CDR3 sequence (DNA): TGTGCCAGCAGTGAAGCATCGAGTCCCAGGGAGCTGTTTTTT. Protein: CASSEASSPRELFF.

At least ten counts were recorded for this clonotype. The genes are TRBV10-3 and TRBJ2-1, with 11 bases that match TRBD2. V was pared by 1 base and J by 16 bases, with 12 bases of the junction left unmatched. Germline-derived CDR1 and CDR2 are ENHRY and SYGVKD. The CDR3 extends over 15 amino acids. The CDR3 loop is CAISEFLAGGGKFFF. The CDR3, as DNA: TGTGCCATCAGTGAGTTCCTAGCGGGGGGTGGTAAGTTCTTCTTC.

This clonotype was counted between two and nine times. The V call is TRBV4-1, the J call TRBJ1-1; D perhaps matches TRBD1 (6 bases). CDR3 size: 13 residues. Germline lookup yields CDR1 MGHRA and CDR2 YSYEKL. The V end lost 4 bases, the J end lost 2 bases, and 8 bases lay between the germline ends. The DNA for the CDR3 is TGCGCCAGCAGCCGGGACATCAACACTGAAGCTTTCTTT. It is translated as CASSRDINTEAFF.

This clonotype has at least ten counts. V gene TRBV5-4 combines with J gene TRBJ2-6, with 9 nucleotides matching TRBD2. CDR1 and CDR2 (germline): SGHNT, YYREEE (reference sequence). The CDR3 covers 16 residues. The junction had 3 bases not matched to a gene; V was cut back by 1 base and J by 4 bases. CDR3 DNA sequence: TGTGCCAGCAGCTTGCGCGGGAGGGTGGGGGCCAACGTCCTGACTTTC. Protein: CASSLRGRVGANVLTF.

At least ten counts were recorded for this clonotype. The V call is TRBV7-9, the J call TRBJ2-2, with TRBD1 matching 8 bases. Germline assignment: CDR1 SEHNR and CDR2 FQNEAQ (reference sequence). The CDR3 spans 13 residues. V shed 5 bases, J shed 5 bases, and the junction held 1 base outside the gene matches. The CDR3 coding sequence is TGTGCCAGCAGCGACAGGGGTACCGGGGAGCTGTTTTTT. The encoded protein is CASSDRGTGELFF. Drawing the rest from reference TRBV7-9 and TRBJ2-2, the complete variable domain is DTGVSQNPRHKITKRGQNVTFRCDPISEHNRLYWYRQTLGQGPEFLTYFQNEAQLEKSRLLSDRFSAERPKGSFSTLEIQRTEQGDSAMYLCASSDRGTGELFFGEGSRLTVL.

In its sample, this clonotype was seen many times. This chain links TRBV6-5 with TRBJ2-7; 7 nucleotides line up with TRBD1. The germline V gene has CDR1 MNHEY and CDR2 SVGAGI. The CDR3 is made up of 15 amino acids. With V trimmed by 5 bases and J by 3 bases, 10 bases remained unmatched. The CDR3: CASSLDRSQNYEQYF. CDR3 bases: TGTGCCAGCAGTCTGGACAGGTCCCAAAACTACGAGCAGTACTTC.

This clonotype was detected ten times or more. This rearrangement joins TRBV20-1 to TRBJ2-7, with 8 bases matching TRBD2. Germline loops: CDR1 DFQATT, CDR2 SNEGSKA (reference sequence). Trimming took 5 bases from V and 5 from J; bases not matched to a gene: 11. The CDR3 has 14 residues. CDR3 bases: TGCAGTGCTCGGGGGGGGCAGGGGAGGAACGAGCAGTACTTC. It is translated as CSARGGQGRNEQYF.

The chain joins TRBV10-3 to TRBJ2-1; D is possibly TRBD2 (5 bases). This CDR3 region has 15 residues. The germline V gene has CDR1 ENHRY and CDR2 SYGVKD. V dropped 3 bases and J dropped 4 bases, with 13 bases sitting between them. The CDR3 sequence is CAISDSGWEYNEQFF. CDR3 bases: TGTGCCATCAGTGACAGCGGTTGGGAATACAATGAGCAGTTCTTC.

This clonotype was counted many times. The chain carries TRBV6-6 and TRBJ2-7; D remains unclear. CDR1 is MNHNY, CDR2 SVGAGI, per germline (reference sequence). The CDR3 has 13 amino acids. The V end lost 0 bases, the J end lost 7 bases, and 10 bases lay between the germline ends. The CDR3 reads CASSYSIPAEQYF. The CDR3, as DNA: TGTGCCAGCAGTTACTCGATACCCGCGGAGCAGTACTTC.

This clonotype has more than one count but fewer than ten. The CDR3 sequence: CAWSVGIGLASLIVPYEQYF. The CDR3 region has the DNA TGTGCCTGGAGTGTTGGGATCGGACTAGCCTCCCTGATCGTCCCCTACGAGCAGTACTTC. This sequence joins TRBV30 and TRBJ2-7, with TRBD2 matching over 8 bases. Germline V gene lookup returns CDR1 GTSNPN and CDR2 SVGIG (reference sequence). V shed 0 bases, J shed 2 bases, and the junction held 21 bases outside the gene matches. The CDR3 has 20 amino acids.

This clonotype was counted many times. The chain links TRBV29-1 to TRBJ2-7; 7 nucleotides match TRBD1. Looked up from germline, CDR1 is SQVTM and CDR2 is ANQGSEA. This CDR3 is 13 amino acids long. Unmatched junction bases numbered 5, after V lost 2 bases and J lost 4 bases. As DNA, the CDR3 is TGCAGCGTTGAAATGCCCAGGGGGTACGAGCAGTACTTC. Translating it yields CSVEMPRGYEQYF.

In its sample, this clonotype was seen many times. V usage is TRBV5-4 and J usage is TRBJ2-7; 14 bases are a match to TRBD2. Germline V gene data show CDR1 as SGHNT and CDR2 as YYREEE (reference sequence). This CDR3 contains 17 residues. V lost 1 base, J lost 6 bases, and 9 bases stayed unmatched. DNA for the CDR3: TGTGCCAGCAGCTTGCCTTCTTCGGGACTAGCGGGAGCCGAGCAGTACTTC. It translates to CASSLPSSGLAGAEQYF.

At least ten counts were recorded for this clonotype. This chain uses TRBV30 with TRBJ1-2, with D possibly matching TRBD1 (5 bases). Germline V gene lookup returns CDR1 GTSNPN and CDR2 SVGIG (reference sequence). V was pared by 6 bases and J by 5 bases, with 19 bases between. This CDR3 has 14 amino acids. The DNA for the CDR3 is TGTGCCTGTACCTCGGGGGGGTTGGGGTATGGCTACACCTTC. It is translated as CACTSGGLGYGYTF.

As regards this clonotype: A single base separates this from a much larger clone, so it may be a read error. The chain links TRBV6-5 to TRBJ2-7, with unresolved D. Germline values: CDR1 MNHEY, CDR2 SVGAGI. CDR3 length equals 14 residues. CDR3 residues: CASSYRSLFYGQYF. In DNA, the CDR3 is TGTGCCAGCAGTTACAGGTCCCTCTTCTACGGGCAGTACTTC.

Ten or more counts support this clonotype. The chain recombines TRBV25-1 with TRBJ2-1; 13 nucleotides agree with TRBD2. This CDR3 contains 16 residues. Germline trimming cut 5 bases from V and 4 bases from J; bases unmatched to any gene: 5. The germline V gene encodes CDR1 MGHDK and CDR2 SYGVNS. CDR3 nucleotides: TGTGCCAGCAGTACGGAGACTAGCGGGAGGTACAATGAGCAGTTCTTC. This sequence encodes CASSTETSGRYNEQFF.